This T cell receptor beta chain comes out of a study of blood T cell repertoires in COVID-19 (dated by TCRdb to about 2020). About the study as a whole: Samples from collaborators originated in the United States, Italy and Spain and spanned both the acute and convalescent phases of COVID-19. The repertoires were made available in a free public database intended to serve as a resource for research on the immune response to SARS-CoV-2. A de-identified subject ID, COVID-19 status, age in years and sex were almost always included in the sample metadata. The samples were drawn from the first 160 participants of the ongoing ImmuneRACE study and from some 1,300 subjects provided by 6 global collaborators. HLA class I and class II types, where available, came from metadata supplied by the sample provider rather than from assay-based typing. The prospective study material was composed of cDNA or gDNA derived from T cells, B-cell-depleted T cells, or PBMCs. Subjects who had been exposed to COVID-19, were actively infected with it, or had recovered from it provided the deeply sampled blood TCRbeta repertoires that made up the dataset. The paper as a whole reports these results and caveats: How much clinical and demographic metadata was included differed by source and by participant, and the metadata was provided uncurated.

The immunoSEQ Assay, a bias-controlled multiplex PCR, was used to amplify TCRbeta CDR3 regions from genomic DNA. The published analysis was carried out like this. The number of nucleated cells in each sample was estimated by amplification of reference gene primers within the assay. Sequence reads were collapsed and filtered to measure the absolute abundance of every unique TCRbeta CDR3 rearrangement. Productive Simpson clonality was computed per sample as the square root of Simpson's diversity index over productive rearrangements. The table was pulled from immuneACCESS by TCRdb, which kept in-frame rearrangements only. Such tables lose some clones; where checked, under half of the loss comes from unresolved V genes, and the rest has no known cause. V and J calls and clone size are those listed in that table; D and trimming were worked out from the DNA. The sample table lists some 250,000 clones, around 90% of them with a count of one. The ten largest clones take up around 0.8% of the sample.

A word on this clone: This receptor's antigen is unknown. One base away there is no much larger clone; base qualities are not given.

The CDR3 numbers 16 residues from cysteine through phenylalanine. Only the CDR3 DNA stays, 48 bases, in frame from base 1. The germline V gene (reference sequence) sets CDR1 to SGHNT and CDR2 to YYREEE. Relative to germline, V is missing 4 bases and J is missing 2 bases, with 6 bases of the junction outside any gene match. Collaborating institutions collected whole blood in K2EDTA tubes following their own protocols. For TCRbeta analysis, collaborator samples were shipped as frozen whole blood, as isolated PBMCs, or as DNA extracted from either sample type. The sample consisted of peripheral blood. This receptor was obtained from a woman between 25 and 40 years old with acute or convalescent COVID-19. The chain joins TRBV5-4 to TRBJ2-3; 11 of the junction bases match TRBD1. The nucleotide sequence reads TGTGCCAGCAGCACGGGACAGGGGGAGACCACAGATACGCAGTATTTT. It translates as CASSTGQGETTDTQYF.